These T cell receptor beta chains were read from a single sample in a study of control samples from healthy donors and cancer patients. Profiled with immunoSEQ multiplex PCR; TCRdb holds only in-frame clones, not every one. In the table there are tens of thousands of clones, approximately 94% of which are singletons. Material for sequencing was blood. These TCRs come from a woman in her twenties or thirties in good health. The CDR3 runs from the conserved cysteine through the conserved F or W. Each record gives: J gene, V gene, D gene, clone size, CDR3 protein, CDR3 DNA. The D gene is left open where the match is weak. Some rows have no size entry. The others give once, few or many, or a class for an expanded clone.

TRBJ2-2 TRBV19 - - CASSPPAGELFF TGTGCCAGTAGTCCCCCGGCCGGGGAGCTGTTTTTT
TRBJ2-1 TRBV5-1 - - CASSLALGLPSSYNEQFF TGCGCCAGCAGCTTGGCCCTCGGACTTCCGAGCTCCTACAATGAGCAGTTCTTC
TRBJ2-3 TRBV3-1/TRBV3-2 - - CASSQRGGTDTQYF TGTGCCAGCAGCCAAAGGGGAGGCACAGATACGCAGTATTTT
TRBJ2-4 TRBV28 - once CASSLQKNIQYF TGTGCCAGCAGCCTTCAGAAAAACATTCAGTACTTC
TRBJ2-5 TRBV7-9 - - CASTKGGRGRAVQETQYF TGTGCCAGCACGAAGGGGGGGCGGGGGCGCGCCGTCCAAGAGACCCAGTACTTC
TRBJ1-5 TRBV10-2 - - CATAGPNQPQHF TGCGCCACCGCGGGGCCAAATCAGCCCCAGCATTTT
TRBJ1-2 TRBV28 TRBD1 - CASSRTGSAGYTF TGTGCCAGCAGTAGGACAGGGTCGGCGGGCTACACCTTC
TRBJ1-2 TRBV19 - - CASQGPTNYGYTF TGTGCCAGTCAGGGGCCCACTAACTATGGCTACACCTTC
TRBJ1-2 TRBV19 - - CASTSPPGSHGYTF TGTGCCAGTACCTCACCCCCGGGTAGCCATGGCTACACCTTC
TRBJ2-7 TRBV4-1 TRBD1 - CATGTGGVPNEQYF TGCGCCACCGGGACAGGGGGGGTACCTAACGAGCAGTACTTC
TRBJ2-3 TRBV3-1/TRBV3-2 TRBD1 - CASSHGTGRTDTQYF TGTGCCAGCAGCCACGGGACAGGGAGGACAGATACGCAGTATTTT
TRBJ1-2 TRBV21-1 - - CASSKAPAGQNYGYTF TGTGCCAGCAGCAAAGCCCCGGCAGGGCAAAACTATGGCTACACCTTC
TRBJ1-6 TRBV15 - - CATSPPGPANSPLHF TGTGCCACCAGCCCCCCCGGGCCTGCCAATTCACCCCTCCACTTT
TRBJ1-5 TRBV4-1 - - CASSRTGTERTQPQHF TGCGCCAGCAGCCGCACCGGGACGGAACGGACCCAGCCCCAGCATTTT
TRBJ2-6 TRBV19 - - CASTLSDLNSGANVLTF TGTGCCAGTACCCTGTCGGACCTTAACTCTGGGGCCAACGTCCTGACTTTC
TRBJ2-1 TRBV30 - - CAWSVRRGGSYNEQFF TGTGCCTGGAGTGTACGACGAGGGGGTTCCTACAATGAGCAGTTCTTC
TRBJ2-1 TRBV15 TRBD1 - CATSRRQGIDNEQFF TGTGCCACCAGCCGGCGACAGGGTATCGACAATGAGCAGTTCTTC
TRBJ1-2 TRBV10-2 TRBD1 - CASSERDRSYGYTF TGCGCCAGCAGTGAGAGGGACAGAAGTTATGGCTACACCTTC
TRBJ1-1 TRBV13 - - CASSLHGGTEAFF TGTGCCAGCAGCTTACACGGGGGAACTGAAGCTTTCTTT
TRBJ2-5 TRBV9 - - CASSVAPLKETQYF TGTGCCAGCAGCGTAGCCCCCTTAAAAGAGACCCAGTACTTC
TRBJ2-1 TRBV5-4 TRBD2 - CASSFAGSGFSYNEQFF TGTGCCAGCAGCTTCGCCGGTAGCGGGTTTTCCTACAATGAGCAGTTCTTC
TRBJ1-5 TRBV19 - - CASSTPTGAQPQHF TGTGCCAGTAGTACTCCGACAGGAGCCCAGCCCCAGCATTTT
TRBJ1-2 TRBV12-3/TRBV12-4 - once CASTSGTDGYTF TGTGCCAGCACCTCTGGGACGGATGGCTACACCTTC
TRBJ1-6 TRBV5-1 - - CASSSMWGNSYNSPLHF TGCGCCAGCAGCTCAATGTGGGGGAACTCCTATAATTCACCCCTCCACTTT
TRBJ1-1 TRBV9 - - CASSVARGEVNTEAFF TGTGCCAGCAGCGTAGCCCGCGGGGAGGTGAACACTGAAGCTTTCTTT
TRBJ1-1 TRBV7-3 TRBD1 - CASSSQGATEAFF TGTGCCAGCAGTTCACAGGGGGCCACTGAAGCTTTCTTT
TRBJ1-1 TRBV9 - few CASSVVQALNTEAFF TGTGCCAGCAGCGTAGTTCAGGCTTTGAACACTGAAGCTTTCTTT
TRBJ1-1 TRBV6-5 TRBD1 - CASSYGRGDTEAFF TGTGCCAGCAGTTACGGCAGGGGGGACACTGAAGCTTTCTTT
TRBJ1-1 TRBV18 TRBD1 - CASSRDRNTEAFF TGTGCCAGCTCACGGGACAGGAACACTGAAGCTTTCTTT
TRBJ1-2 TRBV30 - once CAWSSEGNYGYTF TGTGCCTGGAGTTCCGAGGGGAACTATGGCTACACCTTC
TRBJ1-5 TRBV9 - once CASSGFGGTNQPQHF TGTGCCAGCAGCGGTTTTGGGGGGACCAATCAGCCCCAGCATTTT
TRBJ1-4 TRBV3-1/TRBV3-2 - - CASSTSTNEKLFF TGTGCCAGCAGCACCTCAACTAATGAAAAACTGTTTTTT
TRBJ1-4 TRBV6-5 - once CASIKGSATNEKLFF TGTGCCAGCATAAAGGGCAGTGCAACTAATGAAAAACTGTTTTTT
TRBJ2-2 TRBV4-2 - - CASSQRLAGELFF TGTGCCAGCAGCCAAAGGCTCGCCGGGGAGCTGTTTTTT
TRBJ2-3 TRBV6-5 - - CASSYQGLNTDTQYF TGTGCCAGCAGTTATCAGGGACTTAACACAGATACGCAGTATTTT
TRBJ2-3 TRBV4-2 TRBD2 few CASSQDLAGGPDTQYF TGTGCCAGCAGCCAAGATCTGGCGGGGGGGCCAGATACGCAGTATTTT
TRBJ2-3 TRBV5-6 TRBD2 - CASSLTLAGGPDTQYF TGTGCCAGCAGCTTAACCCTAGCGGGGGGTCCAGATACGCAGTATTTT
TRBJ2-3 TRBV19 - - CASSQGSRDTQYF TGTGCCAGTAGTCAAGGGTCTCGGGATACGCAGTATTTT
TRBJ1-1 TRBV12-3/TRBV12-4 - - CASSNVNIYEAFF TGTGCCAGCAGCAACGTAAATATTTATGAAGCTTTCTTT
TRBJ1-5 TRBV27 - - CASSSGYSNQPQHF TGTGCCAGCAGTTCAGGATATAGCAATCAGCCCCAGCATTTT
TRBJ1-6 TRBV12-3/TRBV12-4 - - CASSWEASPLHF TGTGCCAGCAGTTGGGAGGCATCACCCCTCCACTTT
TRBJ2-5 TRBV29-1 TRBD2 - CSVASGLRSKATQYF TGCAGCGTTGCCTCGGGACTACGGTCGAAGGCGACCCAGTACTTC
TRBJ1-1 TRBV7-9 - - CASSLVNTEAFF TGTGCCAGCAGCTTAGTTAACACTGAAGCTTTCTTT
TRBJ2-5 TRBV20-1 - once CSGAGQETQYF TGCAGTGGTGCAGGACAAGAGACCCAGTACTTC
TRBJ1-1 TRBV3-1/TRBV3-2 - - CASSQADRNTEAFF TGTGCCAGCAGCCAAGCGGACAGAAACACTGAAGCTTTCTTT
TRBJ1-1 TRBV15 - - CATSRVGNTEAFF TGTGCCACCAGCAGAGTTGGGAACACTGAAGCTTTCTTT
TRBJ1-5 TRBV3-1/TRBV3-2 - - CASSFGQTPYSNQPQHF TGTGCCAGCAGCTTTGGACAGACCCCTTATAGCAATCAGCCCCAGCATTTT